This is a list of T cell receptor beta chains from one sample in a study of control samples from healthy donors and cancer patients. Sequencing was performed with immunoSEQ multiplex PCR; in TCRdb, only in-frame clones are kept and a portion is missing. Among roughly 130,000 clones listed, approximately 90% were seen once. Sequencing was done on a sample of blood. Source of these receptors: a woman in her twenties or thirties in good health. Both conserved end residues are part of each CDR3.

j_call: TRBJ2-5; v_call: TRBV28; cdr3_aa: CASSRGAGQETQYF
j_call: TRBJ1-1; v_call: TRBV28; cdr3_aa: CASSSRRGTEAFF
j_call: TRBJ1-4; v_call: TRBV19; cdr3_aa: CASSIQKEKLFF
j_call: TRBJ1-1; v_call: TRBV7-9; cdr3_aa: CASSLAQGTAEAFF
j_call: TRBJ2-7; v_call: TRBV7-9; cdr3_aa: CASSKAESSYEQYF
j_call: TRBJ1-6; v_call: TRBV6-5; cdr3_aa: CASIPTGEDSPLHF
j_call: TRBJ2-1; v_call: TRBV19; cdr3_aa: CASRNPGKGAEQFF
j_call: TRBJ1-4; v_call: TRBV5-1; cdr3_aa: CASTPGQGDEKLFF
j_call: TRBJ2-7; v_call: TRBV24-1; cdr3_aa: CATSDSHFDEQYF
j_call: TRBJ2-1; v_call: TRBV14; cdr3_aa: CASSQDVLKSGVWNSYNEQFF
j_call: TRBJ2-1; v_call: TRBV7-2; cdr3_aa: CASSLGFGGQGYNEQFF
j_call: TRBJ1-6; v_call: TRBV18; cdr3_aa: CASSPGDTNSPLHF
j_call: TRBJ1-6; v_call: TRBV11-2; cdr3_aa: CASSLLSSYNSPLHF
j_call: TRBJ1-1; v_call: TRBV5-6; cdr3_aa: CASSDRDATAEAFF
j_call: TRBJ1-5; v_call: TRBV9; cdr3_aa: CASSAQGNNQPQHF
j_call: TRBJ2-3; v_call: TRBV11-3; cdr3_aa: CASSLGAGGNTDTQYF
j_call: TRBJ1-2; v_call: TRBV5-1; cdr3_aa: CASSLDTYGYTF
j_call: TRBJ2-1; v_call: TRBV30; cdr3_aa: CALNRGPYNEQFF
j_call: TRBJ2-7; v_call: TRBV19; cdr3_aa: CASSRQFTSYEQYF
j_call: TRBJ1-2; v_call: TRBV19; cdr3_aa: CASGEGPTYGYTF
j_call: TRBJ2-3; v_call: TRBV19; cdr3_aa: CASSMGLVSADTQYF
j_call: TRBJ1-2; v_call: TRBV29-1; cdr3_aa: CSVEGLNYGYTF
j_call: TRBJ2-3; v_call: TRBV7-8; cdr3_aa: CASSLGAGDTQYF
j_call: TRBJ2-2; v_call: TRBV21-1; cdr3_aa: CASDPRDRVLVTNTGELFF